This entry describes one T cell receptor (beta chain). V trimming: 2 bases; J trimming: 3 bases; junction bases outside the gene matches: 3. There are 14 residues in the CDR3. Germline V gives CDR1 MNHEY, CDR2 SVGAGI. The sample is drawn from a study of cytomegalovirus exposure and HLA in healthy donors. A multiplex PCR was run with 60 Vbeta primers and 13 Jbeta primers. Only in-frame clones appear in the TCRdb table, and some are missing; sequencing was by immunoSEQ multiplex PCR. The table lists 90,000 to 130,000 clones, almost 70% of them singletons. V and J are TRBV6-5 and TRBJ2-5, with 7 bases lining up with TRBD2. The sequence was collected from a man between 25 and 39 years old in good health and CMV-seropositive. The sample consisted of PBMCs. The CDR3 spells CASSYGLVEETQYF. The CDR3 coding sequence is TGTGCCAGCAGTTACGGACTAGTAGAAGAGACCCAGTACTTC.